This TCR beta chain was sequenced in a study of CD8+ T cells in alopecia areata. For the study at large: Patients in the study were on tofacitinib for 6 to 18 months, then off it for 6 months.

This clone was recorded a few times. Investigators isolated RNA and reverse transcribed it into cDNA to act as the sequencing template. Only in-frame clones appear in the TCRdb table, and some are missing; sequencing was by immunoSEQ multiplex PCR. Seen here are about 130,000 clones, around three fifths observed once, and the top ten hold under 5%. CDR1 and CDR2 from the germline V gene are SGHNT and YYREEE (reference sequence). The CDR3 is 13 amino acids. V shed 4 bases and J shed 5 bases, with 11 bases lying between them. This clonotype was sampled from a human donor with alopecia areata. The sample consisted of CD4+ T cells sorted from blood, taken at week 0. The chain links TRBV5-4 to TRBJ2-3; D is perhaps TRBD2 (6 bases). CDR3 sequence: CASSHGGEDTQYF. In DNA, the CDR3 is TGTGCCAGCAGCCACGGGGGAGAAGATACGCAGTATTTT.